These 25 T cell receptor beta chains originate from one sample sequenced in a study of technical replicates of blood from a handful of donors. The repertoire was sequenced with immunoSEQ multiplex PCR; TCRdb's copy has only in-frame clones and lacks some. The table has tens of thousands of clones, 95% to 97% seen once. Sequences were obtained from T cells isolated from PBMCs. Source of these receptors: a human donor in good health.

The chain uses TRBV9 and TRBJ1-2; D gene uncertain. Germline-derived CDR1 and CDR2 are SGDLS and YYNGEE. The CDR3 sequence is 14 residues long. With 0 bases removed from V and 4 bases from J, the gap between germline ends came to 10 bases. This chain's CDR3 is CASSVATGSYGYTF. CDR3 DNA sequence: TGTGCCAGCAGCGTAGCTACCGGGTCCTATGGCTACACCTTC.

This clone was picked up one time. The V call is TRBV28, the J call TRBJ1-4; D is ambiguous. Looked up from germline, CDR1 is MDHEN and CDR2 is SYDVKM. Trimming removed 8 bases at V and 7 bases at J, with 17 bases between. The CDR3 sequence is 14 residues long. The CDR3 is CASGDSLGSEKLFF. CDR3 in DNA: TGTGCCAGCGGAGATAGCCTCGGGAGTGAAAAACTGTTTTTT.

This chain's CDR3 is CASSGQGPNTEAFF. CDR3 DNA: TGTGCCAGCAGTGGGCAGGGGCCGAACACTGAAGCTTTCTTT. The chain links TRBV6-1 to TRBJ1-1; D is possibly TRBD1 (6 bases). This CDR3 is built from 14 residues. V dropped 4 bases and J dropped 1 base, with 10 bases sitting between them. Germline V gene sequence: CDR1 MNHNS, CDR2 SASEGT.

This clone was detected once. CDR3 coding DNA: TGTGCCAGCAGCTTAAGTAGCGGGGTAGATACGCAGTATTTT. As protein: CASSLSSGVDTQYF. V and J are TRBV7-9 and TRBJ2-3; TRBD2 matches 8 bases. The CDR3 spans 14 residues. CDR1 and CDR2 from the germline V gene are SEHNR and FQNEAQ (reference sequence). V lost 2 bases, J lost 5 bases, and 3 bases stayed unmatched. The full variable domain, its missing parts supplied by reference TRBV7-9 and TRBJ2-3, is DTGVSQNPRHKITKRGQNVTFRCDPISEHNRLYWYRQTLGQGPEFLTYFQNEAQLEKSRLLSDRFSAERPKGSFSTLEIQRTEQGDSAMYLCASSLSSGVDTQYFGPGTRLTVL.

V is TRBV6-4 and J is TRBJ1-1; 7 bases map to TRBD1. The CDR3 covers 13 residues. Germline-derived CDR1 and CDR2 are MRHNA and SNTAGT. Trimming cost V 8 bases and J 3 bases; bases outside gene matches: 6. CDR3 sequence reads: CASGGQEYTEAFF. CDR3 sequence (DNA): TGTGCCAGCGGAGGACAGGAGTACACTGAAGCTTTCTTT.

The chain employs TRBV28 and TRBJ2-7; 9 positions agree with TRBD1. From germline, CDR1 is MDHEN and CDR2 SYDVKM. With V trimmed by 4 bases and J by 4 bases, 11 bases remained unmatched. This CDR3 is built from 16 residues. The CDR3 reads CASSYSAHRGRYEQYF. The CDR3 DNA sequence: TGTGCCAGCAGTTACTCCGCTCACAGGGGGCGGTACGAGCAGTACTTC.

The rearrangement uses TRBV27 and TRBJ2-3; perhaps TRBD2 as D (6 bases). The V gene lost 4 bases and the J gene lost 0 bases, with 14 bases spanning the gap. Looked up from germline, CDR1 is MNHEY and CDR2 is SMNVEV (reference sequence). The CDR3 is 16 residues long. CDR3 residues: CASSYVSGPSTDTQYF. The DNA of the CDR3 is TGTGCCAGCAGTTACGTTAGCGGCCCAAGCACAGATACGCAGTATTTT.

The gene calls are TRBV19 and TRBJ1-2, with 8 bases that match TRBD1. V shed 6 bases and J 2 bases; nucleotides not matched to a gene: 8. There are 15 residues in the CDR3. From germline, CDR1 is LNHDA and CDR2 SQIVND (reference sequence). The CDR3 protein is CASRTQTGANYGYTF. The CDR3 coding sequence is TGTGCCAGTAGGACCCAGACAGGGGCCAACTATGGCTACACCTTC.

J is TRBJ1-6 and V is TRBV6-5; D is undetermined. Deletions cut 10 bases from V and 4 bases from J, with 11 bases between. From germline, CDR1 is MNHEY and CDR2 SVGAGI. The length of the CDR3 is 13 residues. The CDR3 DNA is TGTGCCACCAGAGACACTTATAATTCACCCCTCCACTTT. Its translation: CATRDTYNSPLHF.

V and J are TRBV11-3 and TRBJ1-1; D possibly corresponds to TRBD1 (6 bases). This CDR3 spans 15 amino acids. Trimming took 5 bases from V and 1 from J, leaving 14 bases between them. Germline V gene lookup returns CDR1 SGHNT and CDR2 YENEEA. This chain's CDR3 is CASSPWGGANTEAFF. Written as DNA, the CDR3 is TGTGCCAGCAGCCCCTGGGGGGGCGCGAACACTGAAGCTTTCTTT.

This rearrangement joins TRBV5-1 to TRBJ1-1, with 10 bases that match TRBD1. CDR1 and CDR2 from the germline V gene are SGHRS and YFSETQ. The V segment lost 2 bases and the J segment 7 bases; nucleotides outside the gene matches: 5. The CDR3 loop spans 14 amino acids. CDR3 DNA: TGCGCCAGCAGCTTCGGACAGGGGGGAATTGAAGCTTTCTTT. Translation gives CASSFGQGGIEAFF.

The V call is TRBV25-1, the J call TRBJ1-2; D gene ambiguous. The germline gives CDR1 MGHDK, CDR2 SYGVNS. V lost 5 bases, J lost 8 bases, and 15 bases lay in between. The CDR3 is made up of 13 amino acids. In DNA form, the CDR3 reads TGTGCCAGCAGTTCCACAGTTAACTTGGGCTACACCTTC. Its protein product is CASSSTVNLGYTF.

The chain has TRBV19 and TRBJ2-2, with D possibly matching TRBD1 (6 bases). Germline values: CDR1 LNHDA, CDR2 SQIVND (reference sequence). The CDR3 totals 12 residues. CDR3: CVTGSNTGELFF. CDR3 in DNA: TGTGTGACAGGTTCAAACACCGGGGAGCTGTTTTTT.

The chain recombines TRBV5-5 with TRBJ2-7; D is uncertain. The CDR3 loop spans 11 amino acids. Germline V gene data show CDR1 as SGHKS and CDR2 as YYEKEE (reference sequence). V shed 1 base and J shed 5 bases, with 4 bases lying between them. The CDR3 bases are TGTGCCAGCAGCTTGAGCCACGAGCAGTACTTC. It translates to CASSLSHEQYF.

This clone has only one observation. V and J are TRBV14 and TRBJ2-2; D is uncertain. The V end lost 3 bases, the J end lost 2 bases, and 7 bases lay between the germline ends. The germline V gene has CDR1 SGHDN and CDR2 FVKESK. The CDR3 is made up of 14 amino acids. The CDR3 spells CASSHWLNTGELFF. The CDR3 nucleotides are TGTGCCAGCAGCCATTGGCTTAACACCGGGGAGCTGTTTTTT.

V and J are TRBV13 and TRBJ1-1; 7 bases fit TRBD1. The germline gives CDR1 PRHDT, CDR2 FYEKMQ (reference sequence). The CDR3 has 12 amino acids. Germline trimming cut 6 bases from V and 5 bases from J; bases unmatched to any gene: 3. The CDR3 sequence is CASRTGATEAFF. The CDR3 DNA sequence: TGTGCCAGCAGAACAGGGGCGACTGAAGCTTTCTTT.

This rearrangement joins TRBV7-9 to TRBJ2-1; 7 nucleotides agree with TRBD2. CDR3 length equals 13 residues. Germline CDR1 SEHNR, CDR2 FQNEAQ (reference sequence). Trimming at V came to 3 bases and at J to 9 bases, leaving 5 bases not matched to a gene. DNA of the CDR3: TGTGCCAGCAGCTTGGGAGGGCATGGTGAGCAGTTCTTC. Its translation is CASSLGGHGEQFF.

The V and J genes are TRBV29-1 and TRBJ1-1, with TRBD1 as a possible D gene (6 bases). The CDR3 is 15 amino acids. Germline CDR1 SQVTM, CDR2 ANQGSEA. The ends were cut back, 5 bases at V and 0 bases at J, with 16 bases in the middle. This CDR3 reads CSVSGGWGMNTEAFF. The CDR3 coding sequence is TGCAGCGTTTCTGGGGGCTGGGGGATGAACACTGAAGCTTTCTTT.

V and J are TRBV4-2 and TRBJ1-4, with 8 bases aligning to TRBD1. With 0 bases clipped from V and 6 bases from J, the junction kept 6 bases outside the gene matches. Germline CDR1 is LGHNA and CDR2 is YNFKEQ. The CDR3 contains 16 residues. CDR3 region: CASSQDSDRADEKLFF. CDR3 in DNA: TGTGCCAGCAGCCAAGATTCGGACAGGGCCGATGAAAAACTGTTTTTT.

The DNA of the CDR3 is TGTGCCAGCAGCTTCTGGGGGCCCGTGACCCAGTACTTC. Translation: CASSFWGPVTQYF. The chain employs TRBV11-2 and TRBJ2-5; D is perhaps TRBD1 (6 bases). The ends were cut back, 3 bases at V and 7 bases at J, with 12 bases in the middle. Germline-derived CDR1 and CDR2 are SGHAT and FQNNGV. This CDR3 spans 13 amino acids.

The rearrangement links TRBV5-1 to TRBJ1-4; 7 positions match TRBD1. This CDR3 has 15 residues. V was clipped by 3 bases and J by 8 bases; unmatched bases: 10. Germline CDR1 SGHRS, CDR2 YFSETQ. CDR3 sequence reads: CASSSTTGAGEKLFF. In nucleotides, the CDR3 is TGCGCCAGCAGCTCCACAACAGGGGCGGGCGAAAAACTGTTTTTT. Full variable domain (outside the CDR3, taken from reference TRBV5-1 and TRBJ1-4): KAGVTQTPRYLIKTRGQQVTLSCSPISGHRSVSWYQQTPGQGLQFLFEYFSETQRNKGNFPGRFSGRQFSNSRSEMNVSTLELGDSALYLCASSSTTGAGEKLFFGSGTQLSVL.

The CDR3 DNA sequence: TGTGCCAGCATGCCGGGACAGGGGGAAAAACTGTTTTTT. Its translation: CASMPGQGEKLFF. The chain couples TRBV28 to TRBJ1-4, with 10 bases fitting TRBD1. Germline CDR1 MDHEN, CDR2 SYDVKM. This CDR3 region has 13 residues. The V gene end was trimmed by 7 bases and the J gene end by 8 bases; junction bases not matched to a gene: 4.

The gene calls are TRBV29-1 and TRBJ1-5; TRBD1 matches at 8 bases. The germline V gene encodes CDR1 SQVTM and CDR2 ANQGSEA. The V gene end was trimmed by 5 bases and the J gene end by 1 base; junction bases not matched to a gene: 1. The CDR3 consists of 13 residues. For the CDR3, the DNA is TGCAGCGTTCAGGGGGCCAGCAATCAGCCCCAGCATTTT. Translating gives CSVQGASNQPQHF.

The chain carries TRBV28 and TRBJ2-7, with TRBD2 as a possible D gene (6 bases). V lost 7 bases to trimming and J lost 4 bases, with 14 bases between them. This CDR3 has 13 residues. Germline CDR1 and CDR2: MDHEN and SYDVKM. The CDR3 bases are TGTGCCAGCAACGGGACTCCTGCGTACGAGCAGTACTTC. Translation: CASNGTPAYEQYF.

V and J are TRBV5-1 and TRBJ2-1; 9 bases align to TRBD2. J was trimmed by 0 bases and V by 0 bases; bases with no gene match: 4. CDR3 length: 17 amino acids. Germline V gene data show CDR1 as SGHRS and CDR2 as YFSETQ. The CDR3 nucleotides read TGCGCCAGCAGCTTGGAGGCGACTAGCGGCTCCTACAATGAGCAGTTCTTC. Its protein product is CASSLEATSGSYNEQFF.